These 29 T cell receptor beta chains originate from one sample sequenced in a study of OX40 agonist ivuxolimab in advanced cancers. This table comes from immunoSEQ multiplex PCR, and its TCRdb copy is limited to in-frame clones, with some not included. Here the sample spans around 51,000 clones, 65% to 85% being singletons. The material sequenced was CD4+ or CD8+ T cells sorted from blood, taken in a trial of the OX40 agonist ivuxolimab. These receptors all come from an adult with an advanced solid tumor such as melanoma, head and neck, liver or kidney cancer.

The chain carries TRBV9 and TRBJ1-1, with unresolved D. This CDR3 is 14 amino acids long. Germline CDR1 reads SGDLS; CDR2 reads YYNGEE. Deletions cut 3 bases from V and 2 bases from J, with 11 bases between. The CDR3 DNA sequence: TGTGCCAGCAGCGCCGGACGGTTAAACACTGAAGCTTTCTTT. It is translated as CASSAGRLNTEAFF.

The V and J genes are TRBV10-3 and TRBJ2-1, with D hard to call. V shed 3 bases and J shed 4 bases, with 10 bases lying between them. CDR1 is ENHRY, CDR2 SYGVKD, per germline. The CDR3 spans 14 residues. CDR3 coding DNA: TGTGCCATCAGTGAAAGGGATCAATACAATGAGCAGTTCTTC. Translation gives CAISERDQYNEQFF.

This chain uses TRBV7-8 with TRBJ2-5; D unclear. Germline V gene lookup returns CDR1 SGHVS and CDR2 FQNEAQ. This CDR3 has 16 amino acids. The V end lost 4 bases, the J end lost 4 bases, and 19 bases lay between the germline ends. In DNA form, the CDR3 reads TGTGCCAGCAGCTCCCAGGCCGGGCAGATCGGAGAGACCCAGTACTTC. Translating gives CASSSQAGQIGETQYF.

The V gene is TRBV5-4, the J gene TRBJ1-1; D is uncertain. V lost 2 bases and J 0 bases, leaving 8 bases between the germline ends. Germline V gene lookup returns CDR1 SGHNT and CDR2 YYREEE (reference sequence). The CDR3 has 14 residues. CDR3 sequence reads: CASSFSRVNTEAFF. CDR3 sequence (DNA): TGTGCCAGCAGCTTCTCACGGGTGAACACTGAAGCTTTCTTT.

The V gene is TRBV6-5, the J gene TRBJ1-1; 7 nucleotides align to TRBD1. Per the germline V gene, CDR1 is MNHEY and CDR2 is SVGAGI. The CDR3 has 14 amino acids. With 6 bases clipped from V and 1 base from J, the junction kept 5 bases outside the gene matches. The CDR3 reads CASRRGQTNTEAFF. The DNA of the CDR3 is TGTGCCAGCAGGCGGGGACAGACGAACACTGAAGCTTTCTTT.

J is TRBJ1-4 and V is TRBV15, with D perhaps TRBD1 (5 bases). This CDR3 contains 11 residues. The germline V gene has CDR1 LNHNV and CDR2 YYDKDF (reference sequence). V lost 5 bases to trimming and J lost 8 bases, with 6 bases between them. The DNA for the CDR3 is TGTGCCACCAGCTGGGGCGAAAAACTGTTTTTT. This gives the protein CATSWGEKLFF.

The CDR3 here is CASTPGHQVSNQPQHF. In DNA, the CDR3 is TGTGCCAGCACCCCGGGACATCAAGTCTCAAATCAGCCCCAGCATTTT. V is TRBV2 and J is TRBJ1-5, with a possible D match to TRBD1 (6 bases). The CDR3 is 16 amino acids. Germline loops: CDR1 SNHLY, CDR2 FYNNEI. Trimming shortened V by 7 bases and J by 4 bases, and 20 bases separated the two germline ends.

This clone is a singleton in its sample. The J gene is TRBJ1-2, the V gene TRBV6-1, with D unresolved. Trimming pared 6 bases from V and 0 bases from J, leaving 11 bases between. Germline V gene lookup returns CDR1 MNHNS and CDR2 SASEGT. There are 14 residues in the CDR3. In nucleotides, the CDR3 is TGTGCCAGCAGCCGGACTGCTTCTAACTATGGCTACACCTTC. It encodes CASSRTASNYGYTF.

The chain's CDR3 is CASSLRAAGGPQYF. The CDR3 DNA reads TGCGCCAGCAGCTTGAGGGCCGCCGGGGGGCCCCAGTACTTC. The chain employs TRBV5-1 and TRBJ2-5; possibly TRBD2 for D (7 bases). This CDR3 region has 14 residues. Trimming took 1 base from V and 9 from J, leaving 16 bases between them. Looked up from germline, CDR1 is SGHRS and CDR2 is YFSETQ.

V is TRBV10-1 and J is TRBJ2-5; 10 bases agree with TRBD1. The CDR3 length is 16 residues. The junction had 7 bases not matched to a gene; V was cut back by 2 bases and J by 4 bases. Germline V lookup: CDR1 WNHNN, CDR2 SYGVQD (reference sequence). The CDR3 coding sequence is TGCGCCAGCAGTGAGCGTCGGACAGGGGGACGAGAGACCCAGTACTTC. Amino acids: CASSERRTGGRETQYF.

V gene TRBV19 combines with J gene TRBJ2-5, with TRBD1 identical over 7 bases. Trimming took 4 bases from V and 4 from J; bases not matched to a gene: 12. This CDR3 is built from 16 residues. CDR1 LNHDA and CDR2 SQIVND come from the germline V gene (reference sequence). CDR3: CASSTHMTGFSETQYF. Here the CDR3 DNA reads TGTGCCAGTAGTACTCACATGACAGGGTTCTCAGAGACCCAGTACTTC.

The gene calls are TRBV5-8 and TRBJ2-1; 9 bases map to TRBD2. The CDR3 is 18 amino acids. Germline V gene lookup returns CDR1 SGHTS and CDR2 YDEGEE. Trimming cost V 5 bases and J 5 bases; bases outside gene matches: 17. CDR3 loop: CASSHAVFGAGGHNEQFF. CDR3 coding DNA: TGTGCCAGCAGTCACGCCGTGTTTGGCGCGGGGGGGCACAATGAGCAGTTCTTC.

This chain connects TRBV5-4 to TRBJ1-4, with D uncertain. The germline CDR1 and CDR2 sequences are SGHNT and YYREEE (reference sequence). CDR3 length: 15 amino acids. V lost 3 bases to trimming and J lost 0 bases, with 9 bases between them. The CDR3 region has the DNA TGTGCCAGCAGCTGCAGAGCTACAACTAATGAAAAACTGTTTTTT. It is translated as CASSCRATTNEKLFF.

This chain joins TRBV10-3 and TRBJ2-7; 7 nucleotides agree with TRBD1. Germline V gene data show CDR1 as ENHRY and CDR2 as SYGVKD. The CDR3 is made up of 13 amino acids. Trimming cost V 6 bases and J 2 bases; bases outside gene matches: 4. The CDR3 reads CAIRRDSTYEQYF. The CDR3 region has the DNA TGTGCCATCAGACGGGACAGCACCTACGAGCAGTACTTC.

The chain recombines TRBV5-1 with TRBJ2-3; 7 nucleotides align to TRBD2. The ends lost 3 bases at V and 1 base at J; junction bases unmatched: 5. The CDR3 runs to 15 residues. CDR1 is SGHRS and CDR2 is YFSETQ in the germline V gene. The CDR3 loop reads CASSSGRGRTDTQYF. DNA for the CDR3: TGCGCCAGCAGCTCGGGGAGGGGCCGCACAGATACGCAGTATTTT.

This sequence joins TRBV7-6 and TRBJ2-7, with TRBD1 identical over 9 bases. The CDR3 consists of 17 residues. With V trimmed by 1 base and J by 0 bases, 7 bases remained unmatched. Germline V gives CDR1 SGHVS, CDR2 FNYEAQ. DNA of the CDR3: TGTGCCAGCAGCTTAGAGGGGGGACAGGGAGGCTCCTACGAGCAGTACTTC. It encodes CASSLEGGQGGSYEQYF.

The V and J genes are TRBV20-1 and TRBJ2-7; tentative D call: TRBD2 (6 bases). Germline CDR1 is DFQATT and CDR2 is SNEGSKA (reference sequence). Trimming shortened V by 5 bases and J by 7 bases, and 12 bases separated the two germline ends. This CDR3 contains 11 residues. The CDR3 protein is CSARRDLEQYF. CDR3 sequence (DNA): TGCAGTGCTCGCAGGGACTTGGAGCAGTACTTC.

The rearrangement joins TRBV2 to TRBJ2-7; 9 positions agree with TRBD1. Germline values: CDR1 SNHLY, CDR2 FYNNEI. The CDR3 extends over 15 amino acids. V was clipped by 7 bases and J by 1 base; unmatched bases: 8. DNA for the CDR3: TGTGCCAGCACCCTGGACAGGGGAAGGTCCTACGAGCAGTACTTC. Amino acids: CASTLDRGRSYEQYF.

V gene TRBV6-5 combines with J gene TRBJ1-2; possibly TRBD1 for D (6 bases). The CDR3 length is 12 residues. The germline V and J ends were trimmed by 6 bases and 6 bases, with 11 bases remaining between them. The germline V gene encodes CDR1 MNHEY and CDR2 SVGAGI. The CDR3 DNA follows: TGTGCCAGCAGGCGACAGGAACATGGCTACACCTTC. This codes for CASRRQEHGYTF.

J is TRBJ2-7 and V is TRBV7-9; the match to TRBD2 covers 11 bases. The CDR3 has 14 residues. Trimming cost V 5 bases and J 6 bases; bases outside gene matches: 6. The germline gives CDR1 SEHNR, CDR2 FQNEAQ (reference sequence). Here the CDR3 DNA reads TGTGCCAGCAGCGGGGGGCTAGCGGGGGGCGAGCAGTACTTC. This encodes CASSGGLAGGEQYF.

The CDR3 spells CASSLAGPNQPQHF. DNA for the CDR3: TGTGCCAGCAGCTTGGCAGGCCCCAATCAGCCCCAGCATTTT. V usage is TRBV11-3 and J usage is TRBJ1-5; D remains unclear. The germline V gene has CDR1 SGHNT and CDR2 YENEEA. V was cut by 3 bases and J by 3 bases, with 9 bases left in between. The CDR3 extends over 14 amino acids.

The rearrangement links TRBV5-1 to TRBJ2-1, with D unclear. The CDR3 is made up of 14 amino acids. The germline V gene encodes CDR1 SGHRS and CDR2 YFSETQ. Deletions cut 0 bases from V and 5 bases from J, with 9 bases between. CDR3 bases: TGCGCCAGCAGCTTGGGGGCCGGACACAATGAGCAGTTCTTC. This codes for CASSLGAGHNEQFF. Drawing the rest from reference TRBV5-1 and TRBJ2-1, the complete variable domain is KAGVTQTPRYLIKTRGQQVTLSCSPISGHRSVSWYQQTPGQGLQFLFEYFSETQRNKGNFPGRFSGRQFSNSRSEMNVSTLELGDSALYLCASSLGAGHNEQFFGPGTRLTVL.

This clone was observed once. This chain uses TRBV6-7 with TRBJ1-5; TRBD1 aligns across 8 bases. TRBV6-7 is sorted into the ORF group, with uncertain function. J gave up 1 base and V 11 bases, and 7 bases lay outside the gene matches. This CDR3 has 14 residues. In DNA, the CDR3 is TGTGCCCCCCTCCAGGGGGCAAGCAATCAGCCCCAGCATTTT. Encoded protein: CAPLQGASNQPQHF.

The rearrangement joins TRBV6-1 to TRBJ2-7; D is possibly TRBD1 (6 bases). This CDR3 has 15 residues. Between the trimmed V and J ends, which lost 4 bases and 2 bases, there was a span of 15 bases. CDR1 is MNHNS and CDR2 is SASEGT in the germline V gene. The CDR3 DNA sequence: TGTGCCAGCAGTGCCGGACAGACCCTCGCCTACGAGCAGTACTTC. This codes for CASSAGQTLAYEQYF.

This chain links TRBV11-1 with TRBJ2-7; TRBD1 agrees at 9 bases. The CDR3 consists of 15 residues. The germline gives CDR1 SGHAT, CDR2 FQDESV (reference sequence). Germline trimming cut 4 bases from V and 3 bases from J; bases unmatched to any gene: 7. The CDR3 here is CASSSSGGQGYEQYF. For the CDR3, the DNA is TGTGCCAGCAGCTCCTCCGGGGGACAGGGCTACGAGCAGTACTTC.

V gene TRBV7-2 combines with J gene TRBJ1-1, with 7 bases fitting TRBD1. V gave up 0 bases and J gave up 4 bases; unmatched junction bases: 8. CDR1 and CDR2 (germline): SGHTA, FQGNSA. The CDR3 runs 16 residues. CDR3 DNA sequence: TGTGCCAGCAGCTTAGCGGTGGGACAGCCATTCACTGAAGCTTTCTTT. This translates into CASSLAVGQPFTEAFF. The entire variable domain, with the rest obtained from reference TRBV7-2 and TRBJ1-1, is as follows: GAGVSQSPSNKVTEKGKDVELRCDPISGHTALYWYRQSLGQGLEFLIYFQGNSAPDKSGLPSDRFSAERTGGSVSTLTIQRTQQEDSAVYLCASSLAVGQPFTEAFFGQGTRLTVV.

The gene calls are TRBV7-6 and TRBJ2-2, with D perhaps TRBD1 or TRBD2 (6 bases each). Looked up from germline, CDR1 is SGHVS and CDR2 is FNYEAQ. The CDR3 is made up of 16 amino acids. The V and J ends lost 0 bases and 1 base respectively, with 9 bases between them. CDR3 DNA sequence: TGTGCCAGCAGCTTAGCCGGGGGCGGGAACACCGGGGAGCTGTTTTTT. Translation gives CASSLAGGGNTGELFF.

The rearrangement links TRBV11-2 to TRBJ1-3, with 7 bases lining up with TRBD1. With V trimmed by 2 bases and J by 3 bases, 7 bases remained unmatched. This CDR3 region has 16 residues. Germline CDR1 and CDR2: SGHAT and FQNNGV. In nucleotides, the CDR3 is TGTGCCAGCAGCTTATTGACAGGGAGGCGTGGAAACACCATATATTTT. It specifies CASSLLTGRRGNTIYF.

V usage is TRBV6-5 and J usage is TRBJ1-5; D uncertain. Germline CDR1 MNHEY, CDR2 SVGAGI. V was clipped by 3 bases and J by 1 base, with 10 bases between them. The CDR3 spans 15 residues. CDR3 amino acids: CASSYRGGSNQPQHF. The CDR3 coding sequence is TGTGCCAGCAGTTATCGGGGTGGGAGCAATCAGCCCCAGCATTTT.